The rows below give T cell receptor beta chains drawn from one sample of a study of CD8 T cells in Susac syndrome. One entry per CDR3 protein, called by TCRdb with MiXCR from the immunoSEQ multiplex PCR reads. Among about 180,000 distinct CDR3 sequences listed, 90% to 95% were seen once. Sequenced input: CD4+ T cells from PBMCs. These receptors originate from a human donor with Susac syndrome. The CDR3 runs from the conserved cysteine through the conserved F or W. The order of the fields is clone size, J gene, D gene, V gene, CDR3 length, CDR3 protein, CDR3 DNA. A D gene is named only where the DNA matches it firmly. Clone size, where shown, is once, few, many, or a class for clones that have expanded.

size: NA; J: TRBJ1-2; D: TRBD1; V: TRBV29-1; length: 15; CDR3: CSVDALGQRYDGYTF; DNA: TGCAGCGTTGACGCCTTGGGACAGAGGTACGATGGCTACACCTTC
size: NA; J: TRBJ2-2; D: NA; V: TRBV4-2; length: 13; CDR3: CASSQVGTGELFF; DNA: TGTGCCAGCAGCCAAGTGGGGACCGGGGAGCTGTTTTTT
size: NA; J: TRBJ2-6; D: NA; V: TRBV20-1; length: 16; CDR3: CSARSDSAAGANVLTF; DNA: TGCAGTGCTAGATCGGACTCAGCTGCCGGGGCCAACGTCCTGACTTTC
size: NA; J: TRBJ2-7; D: NA; V: TRBV29-1; length: 15; CDR3: CSVERNRIGDYEQYF; DNA: TGCAGCGTTGAAAGGAACAGGATAGGAGACTACGAGCAGTACTTC
size: NA; J: TRBJ1-2; D: TRBD1; V: TRBV15; length: 14; CDR3: CATSREGGAGGYTF; DNA: TGTGCCACCAGCAGGGAAGGGGGCGCGGGTGGCTACACCTTC
size: once; J: TRBJ1-5; D: NA; V: TRBV12-3/TRBV12-4; length: 14; CDR3: CASSRMLEGQPQHF; DNA: TGTGCCAGCAGTCGGATGTTGGAAGGTCAGCCCCAGCATTTT
size: NA; J: TRBJ2-2; D: TRBD1; V: TRBV20-1; length: 13; CDR3: CSAEETGSGELFF; DNA: TGCAGTGCTGAAGAGACAGGGTCCGGGGAGCTGTTTTTT
size: once; J: TRBJ2-5; D: TRBD1; V: TRBV7-8; length: 14; CDR3: CASSFDRAQETQYF; DNA: TGTGCCAGCAGCTTCGACAGGGCCCAAGAGACCCAGTACTTC
size: NA; J: TRBJ1-2; D: NA; V: TRBV12-3/TRBV12-4; length: 15; CDR3: CASSNSGSQNGGYTF; DNA: TGTGCCAGCAGTAATTCCGGGTCCCAAAACGGTGGCTACACCTTC
size: NA; J: TRBJ2-7; D: NA; V: TRBV29-1; length: 11; CDR3: CSVVSSYEQYF; DNA: TGCAGCGTTGTAAGCTCCTACGAGCAGTACTTC
size: NA; J: TRBJ2-1; D: TRBD1; V: TRBV3-1; length: 14; CDR3: CASRGTGYYNEQFF; DNA: TGTGCCAGCAGGGGGACAGGGTACTACAATGAGCAGTTCTTC
size: NA; J: TRBJ1-2; D: TRBD1; V: TRBV5-1; length: 14; CDR3: CASSVGTGYYGYTF; DNA: TGCGCCAGCAGCGTCGGGACAGGGTACTATGGCTACACCTTC
size: NA; J: TRBJ2-1; D: NA; V: TRBV19; length: 14; CDR3: CASSINPRYNEQFF; DNA: TGTGCCAGTAGTATAAACCCGAGATACAATGAGCAGTTCTTC
size: NA; J: TRBJ2-3; D: NA; V: TRBV12-3/TRBV12-4; length: 12; CDR3: CASSLDLDTQYF; DNA: TGTGCCAGCAGTCTGGACTTGGATACGCAGTATTTT
size: once; J: TRBJ2-7; D: TRBD2; V: TRBV7-2; length: 15; CDR3: CASSLELGLAYEQYF; DNA: TGTGCCAGCAGCTTAGAACTGGGACTAGCGTACGAGCAGTACTTC
size: NA; J: TRBJ1-2; D: NA; V: TRBV29-1; length: 9; CDR3: CSVDMGGDF; DNA: TGCAGCGTTGATATGGGGGGCGACTTC
size: NA; J: TRBJ2-3; D: NA; V: TRBV3-1; length: 13; CDR3: CASSRGSEDTQYF; DNA: TGTGCCAGCAGCCGGGGCTCGGAAGATACGCAGTATTTT
size: NA; J: TRBJ2-1; D: NA; V: TRBV4-2; length: 14; CDR3: CASSQRTGEDEQFF; DNA: TGTGCCAGCAGCCAACGTACGGGGGAGGATGAGCAGTTCTTC
size: NA; J: TRBJ1-6; D: NA; V: TRBV6-2/TRBV6-3; length: 13; CDR3: CASSRTEFSPLHF; DNA: TGTGCCAGCAGTAGGACAGAATTCTCACCCCTCCACTTT
size: few; J: TRBJ2-7; D: NA; V: TRBV21-1; length: 13; CDR3: CASSGERGGEQYF; DNA: TGTGCCAGCAGCGGCGAAAGGGGGGGAGAGCAGTACTTC
size: NA; J: TRBJ1-1; D: NA; V: TRBV5-1; length: 13; CDR3: CASSYDLNTEAFF; DNA: TGCGCCAGCAGCTATGACTTGAACACTGAAGCTTTCTTT
size: NA; J: TRBJ2-2; D: NA; V: TRBV2; length: 14; CDR3: CASRTGPNTGELFF; DNA: TGTGCCAGCCGTACAGGGCCGAACACCGGGGAGCTGTTTTTT
size: NA; J: TRBJ2-5; D: NA; V: TRBV29-1; length: 12; CDR3: CSVEDNQETQYF; DNA: TGCAGCGTTGAGGATAACCAAGAGACCCAGTACTTC
size: NA; J: TRBJ2-5; D: TRBD1; V: TRBV18; length: 14; CDR3: CASSGRQGEETQYF; DNA: TGTGCCAGCTCAGGACGACAGGGGGAAGAGACCCAGTACTTC
size: once; J: TRBJ2-6; D: NA; V: TRBV5-6; length: 16; CDR3: CASSSPRGTGANVLTF; DNA: TGTGCCAGCAGCTCCCCGCGGGGAACTGGGGCCAACGTCCTGACTTTC
size: NA; J: TRBJ2-2; D: NA; V: TRBV25-1; length: 16; CDR3: CASSVNGGENTGELFF; DNA: TGTGCCAGCAGTGTGAACGGCGGGGAAAACACCGGGGAGCTGTTTTTT
size: NA; J: TRBJ2-3; D: NA; V: TRBV18; length: 15; CDR3: CASSPNSQGADTQYF; DNA: TGTGCCAGCTCACCAAACAGCCAAGGAGCAGATACGCAGTATTTT
size: NA; J: TRBJ2-5; D: NA; V: TRBV4-3; length: 15; CDR3: CASSQDRPGQETQYF; DNA: TGCGCCAGCAGCCAAGATAGACCCGGGCAAGAGACCCAGTACTTC
size: NA; J: TRBJ1-1; D: NA; V: TRBV7-9; length: 14; CDR3: CASSFSPVNTEAFF; DNA: TGTGCCAGCAGCTTTAGCCCCGTGAACACTGAAGCTTTCTTT
size: NA; J: TRBJ2-7; D: NA; V: TRBV4-2; length: 16; CDR3: CASSQAYSLLSYEQYF; DNA: TGTGCCAGCAGCCAAGCTTACTCGTTACTCTCCTACGAGCAGTACTTC
size: NA; J: TRBJ2-2; D: TRBD1; V: TRBV20-1; length: 14; CDR3: CSARGTGNTGELFF; DNA: TGCAGTGCTAGAGGGACAGGGAACACCGGGGAGCTGTTTTTT
size: NA; J: TRBJ2-5; D: TRBD2; V: TRBV6-2/TRBV6-3; length: 16; CDR3: CASSYNRGGGDETQYF; DNA: TGTGCCAGCAGTTACAATAGGGGCGGGGGTGATGAGACCCAGTACTTC
size: NA; J: TRBJ2-4; D: NA; V: TRBV20-1; length: 12; CDR3: CSVGGAENIQYF; DNA: TGCAGTGTTGGGGGCGCTGAAAACATTCAGTACTTC